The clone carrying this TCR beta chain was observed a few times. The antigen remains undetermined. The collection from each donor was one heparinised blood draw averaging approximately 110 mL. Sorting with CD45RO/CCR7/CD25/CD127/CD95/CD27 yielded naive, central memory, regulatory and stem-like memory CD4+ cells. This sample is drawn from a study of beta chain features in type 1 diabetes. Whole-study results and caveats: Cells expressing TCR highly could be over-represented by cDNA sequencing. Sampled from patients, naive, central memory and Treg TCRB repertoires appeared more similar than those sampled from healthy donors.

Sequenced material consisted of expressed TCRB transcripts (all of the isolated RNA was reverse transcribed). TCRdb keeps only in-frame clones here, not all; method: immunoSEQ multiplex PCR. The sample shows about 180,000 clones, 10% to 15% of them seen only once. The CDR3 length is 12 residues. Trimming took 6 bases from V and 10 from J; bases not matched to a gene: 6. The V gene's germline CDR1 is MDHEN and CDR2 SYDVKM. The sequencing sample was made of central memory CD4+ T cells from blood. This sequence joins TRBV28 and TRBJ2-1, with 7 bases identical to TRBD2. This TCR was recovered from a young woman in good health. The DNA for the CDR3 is TGTGCCAGCAGAGAAACTAGCGCCGAGCAGTTCTTC. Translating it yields CASRETSAEQFF.